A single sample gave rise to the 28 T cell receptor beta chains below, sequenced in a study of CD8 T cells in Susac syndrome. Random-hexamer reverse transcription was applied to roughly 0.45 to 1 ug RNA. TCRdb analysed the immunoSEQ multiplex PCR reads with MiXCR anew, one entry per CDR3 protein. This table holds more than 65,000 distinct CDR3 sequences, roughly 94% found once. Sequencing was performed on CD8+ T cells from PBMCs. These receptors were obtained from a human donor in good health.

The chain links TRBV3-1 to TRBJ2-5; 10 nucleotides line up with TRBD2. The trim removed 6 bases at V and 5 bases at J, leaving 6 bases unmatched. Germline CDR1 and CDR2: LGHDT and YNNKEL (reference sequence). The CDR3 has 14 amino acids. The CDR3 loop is CASRPHSGRETQYF. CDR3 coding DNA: TGTGCCAGCAGGCCCCATAGCGGGAGGGAGACCCAGTACTTC.

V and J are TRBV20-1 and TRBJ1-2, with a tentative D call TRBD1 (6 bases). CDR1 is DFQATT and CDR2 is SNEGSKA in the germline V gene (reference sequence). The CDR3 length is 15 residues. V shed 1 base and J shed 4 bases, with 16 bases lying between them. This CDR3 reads CSARATGHGVYGYTF. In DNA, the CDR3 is TGCAGTGCTAGAGCTACAGGGCATGGGGTCTATGGCTACACCTTC.

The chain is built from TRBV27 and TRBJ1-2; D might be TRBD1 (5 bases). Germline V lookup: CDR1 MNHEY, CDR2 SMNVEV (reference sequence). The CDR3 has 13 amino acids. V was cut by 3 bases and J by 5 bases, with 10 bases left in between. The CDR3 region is CASSFAGGYGYTF. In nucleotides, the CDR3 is TGTGCCAGCAGTTTCGCCGGGGGTTATGGCTACACCTTC.

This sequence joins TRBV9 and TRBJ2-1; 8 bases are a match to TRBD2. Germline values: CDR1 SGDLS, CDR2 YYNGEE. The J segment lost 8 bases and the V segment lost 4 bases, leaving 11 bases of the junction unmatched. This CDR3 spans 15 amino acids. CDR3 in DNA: TGTGCCAGCAGCTCGCGGGGGGCCTTGGCGGATGAGCAGTTCTTC. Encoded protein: CASSSRGALADEQFF.

The CDR3 nucleotides are TGTGCCAGCAGCTTAGGGACAGGGGCCCAGCCCCAGCATTTT. Translation gives CASSLGTGAQPQHF. The chain has TRBV7-9 and TRBJ1-5; 9 nucleotides line up with TRBD1. The V gene's germline CDR1 is SEHNR and CDR2 FQNEAQ (reference sequence). V shed 1 base and J 7 bases; nucleotides not matched to a gene: 2. The CDR3 spans 14 residues.

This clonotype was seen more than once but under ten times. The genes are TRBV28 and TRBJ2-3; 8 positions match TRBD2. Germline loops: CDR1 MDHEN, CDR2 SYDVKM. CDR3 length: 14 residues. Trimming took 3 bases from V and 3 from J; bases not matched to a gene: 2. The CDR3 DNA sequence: TGTGCCAGCAGTTTTGCGGGGGGAACAGATACGCAGTATTTT. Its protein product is CASSFAGGTDTQYF.

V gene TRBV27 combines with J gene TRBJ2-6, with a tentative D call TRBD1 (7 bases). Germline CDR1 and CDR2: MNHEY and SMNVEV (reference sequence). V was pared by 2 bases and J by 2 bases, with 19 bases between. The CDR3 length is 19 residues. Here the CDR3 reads CASSLLDRRRDPGANVLTF. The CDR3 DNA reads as TGTGCCAGCAGTTTACTGGACAGGCGGCGGGACCCTGGGGCCAACGTCCTGACTTTC.

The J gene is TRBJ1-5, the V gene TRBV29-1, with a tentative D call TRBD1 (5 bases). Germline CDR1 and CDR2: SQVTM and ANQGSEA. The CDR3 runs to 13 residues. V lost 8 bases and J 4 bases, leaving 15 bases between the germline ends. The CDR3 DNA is TGCAGCTCCCCTCTTGGGGCGAATCAGCCCCAGCATTTT. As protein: CSSPLGANQPQHF.

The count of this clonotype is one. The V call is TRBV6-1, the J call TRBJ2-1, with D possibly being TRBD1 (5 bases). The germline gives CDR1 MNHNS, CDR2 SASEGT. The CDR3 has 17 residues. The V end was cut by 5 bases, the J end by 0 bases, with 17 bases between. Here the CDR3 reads CASSTPSTERSYNEQFF. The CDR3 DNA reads TGTGCCAGCAGTACCCCCTCGACAGAGCGCTCCTACAATGAGCAGTTCTTC.

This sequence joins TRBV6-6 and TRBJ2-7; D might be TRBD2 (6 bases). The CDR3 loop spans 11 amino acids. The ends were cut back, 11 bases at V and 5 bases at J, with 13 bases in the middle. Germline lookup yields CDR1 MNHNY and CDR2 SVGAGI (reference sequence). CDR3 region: CAGGTPDEQYF. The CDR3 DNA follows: TGTGCCGGGGGGACTCCCGACGAGCAGTACTTC.

This CDR3 reads CARGAPGENTGELFF. For the CDR3, the DNA is TGCGCCAGGGGTGCTCCCGGGGAGAACACCGGGGAGCTGTTTTTT. The chain uses TRBV23-1 and TRBJ2-2, with D possibly TRBD2 on 5 matching bases. TRBV23-1 is an open reading frame, and its role is uncertain. This CDR3 comprises 15 residues. V lost 9 bases and J 1 base, leaving 15 bases between the germline ends.

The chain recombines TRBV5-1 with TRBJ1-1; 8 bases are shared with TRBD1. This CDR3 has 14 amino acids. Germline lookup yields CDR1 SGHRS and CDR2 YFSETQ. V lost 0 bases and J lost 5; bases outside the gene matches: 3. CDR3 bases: TGCGCCAGCAGCTTGGGACAGGGGAAGACTGAAGCTTTCTTT. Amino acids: CASSLGQGKTEAFF.

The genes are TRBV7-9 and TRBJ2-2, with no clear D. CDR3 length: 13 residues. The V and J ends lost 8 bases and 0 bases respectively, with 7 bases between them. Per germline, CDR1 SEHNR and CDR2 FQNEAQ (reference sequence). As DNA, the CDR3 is TGTGCCAGCGGTGACTCGAACACCGGGGAGCTGTTTTTT. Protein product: CASGDSNTGELFF.

In DNA form, the CDR3 reads TGTGCCAGCAGTTTCCTCGGGGAGGGAGATACGCAGTATTTT. It encodes CASSFLGEGDTQYF. The V and J genes are TRBV27 and TRBJ2-3, with 7 positions matching TRBD2. Germline CDR1 MNHEY, CDR2 SMNVEV (reference sequence). The CDR3 is 14 amino acids. Trimming at V came to 3 bases and at J to 5 bases, leaving 5 bases not matched to a gene.

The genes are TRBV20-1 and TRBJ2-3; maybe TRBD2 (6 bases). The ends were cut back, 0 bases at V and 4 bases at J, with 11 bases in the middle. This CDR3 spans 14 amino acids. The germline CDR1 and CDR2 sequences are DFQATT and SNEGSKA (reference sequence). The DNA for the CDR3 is TGCAGTGCTAGAGATCGGAGGGTTGCAGATACGCAGTATTTT. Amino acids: CSARDRRVADTQYF.

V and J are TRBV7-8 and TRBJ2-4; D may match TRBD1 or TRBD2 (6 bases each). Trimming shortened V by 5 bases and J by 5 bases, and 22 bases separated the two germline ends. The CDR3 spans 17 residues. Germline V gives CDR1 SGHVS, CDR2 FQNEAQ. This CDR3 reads CASSKTPGWGAQNIQYF. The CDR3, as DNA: TGTGCCAGCAGCAAAACACCCGGGTGGGGGGCGCAAAACATTCAGTACTTC.

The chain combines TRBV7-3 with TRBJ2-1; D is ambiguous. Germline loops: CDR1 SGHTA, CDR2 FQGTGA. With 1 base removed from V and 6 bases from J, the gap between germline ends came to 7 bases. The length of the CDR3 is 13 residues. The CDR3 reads CASSLRGFNEQFF. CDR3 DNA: TGTGCCAGCAGCTTAAGAGGATTCAATGAGCAGTTCTTC.

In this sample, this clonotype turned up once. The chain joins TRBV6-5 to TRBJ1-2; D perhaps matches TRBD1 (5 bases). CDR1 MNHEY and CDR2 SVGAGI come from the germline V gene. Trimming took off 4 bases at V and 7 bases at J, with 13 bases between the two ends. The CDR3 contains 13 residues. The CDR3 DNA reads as TGTGCCAGCAGTTCCGGGACCTCAGGTGGCTACACCTTC. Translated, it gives CASSSGTSGGYTF.

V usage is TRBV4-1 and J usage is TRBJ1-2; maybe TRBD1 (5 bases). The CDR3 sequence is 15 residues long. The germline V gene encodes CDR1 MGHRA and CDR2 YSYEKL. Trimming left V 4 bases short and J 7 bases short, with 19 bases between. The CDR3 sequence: CASSLSGKGRSGYTF. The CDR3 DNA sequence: TGCGCCAGCAGCCTCTCAGGGAAGGGAAGAAGTGGCTACACCTTC.

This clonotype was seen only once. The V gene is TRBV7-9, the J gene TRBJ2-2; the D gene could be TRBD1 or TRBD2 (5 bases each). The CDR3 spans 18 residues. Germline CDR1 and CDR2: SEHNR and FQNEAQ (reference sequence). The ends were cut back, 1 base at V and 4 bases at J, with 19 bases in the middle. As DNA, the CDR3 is TGTGCCAGCAGCTTAGGCCGGGGCCCCCCGGCGGCCACCGGGGAGCTGTTTTTT. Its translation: CASSLGRGPPAATGELFF.

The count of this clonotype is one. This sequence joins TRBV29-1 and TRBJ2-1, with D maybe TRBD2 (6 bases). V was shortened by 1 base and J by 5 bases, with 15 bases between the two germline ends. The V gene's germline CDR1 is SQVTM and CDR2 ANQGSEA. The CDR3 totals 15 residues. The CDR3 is CSVEGTEGFDNEQFF. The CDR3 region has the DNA TGCAGCGTTGAAGGGACGGAGGGATTCGACAATGAGCAGTTCTTC.

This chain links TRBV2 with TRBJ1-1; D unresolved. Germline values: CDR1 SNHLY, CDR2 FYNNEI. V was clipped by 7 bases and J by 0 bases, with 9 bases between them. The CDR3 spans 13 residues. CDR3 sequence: CASIPDLNTEAFF. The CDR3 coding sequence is TGTGCCAGCATTCCGGATTTGAACACTGAAGCTTTCTTT.

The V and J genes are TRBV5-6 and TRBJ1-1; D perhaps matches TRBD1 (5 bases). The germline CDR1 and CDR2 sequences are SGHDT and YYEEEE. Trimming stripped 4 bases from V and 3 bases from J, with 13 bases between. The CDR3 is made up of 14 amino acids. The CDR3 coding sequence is TGTGCCAGCAGCCCGCGGCAGGGATACACTGAAGCTTTCTTT. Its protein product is CASSPRQGYTEAFF.

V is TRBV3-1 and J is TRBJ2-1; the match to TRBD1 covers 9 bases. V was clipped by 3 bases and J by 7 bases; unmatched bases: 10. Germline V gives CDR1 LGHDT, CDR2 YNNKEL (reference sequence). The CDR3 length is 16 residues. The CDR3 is CASSHITGGVGNEQFF. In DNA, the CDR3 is TGTGCCAGCAGCCACATTACAGGGGGCGTTGGGAATGAGCAGTTCTTC.

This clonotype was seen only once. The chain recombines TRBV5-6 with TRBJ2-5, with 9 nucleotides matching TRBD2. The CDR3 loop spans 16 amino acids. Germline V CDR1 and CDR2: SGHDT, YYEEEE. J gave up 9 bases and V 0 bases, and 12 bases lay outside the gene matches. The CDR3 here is CASSLEVSGGPGAQYF. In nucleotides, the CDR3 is TGTGCCAGCAGCTTGGAGGTTAGCGGGGGTCCGGGGGCCCAGTACTTC.

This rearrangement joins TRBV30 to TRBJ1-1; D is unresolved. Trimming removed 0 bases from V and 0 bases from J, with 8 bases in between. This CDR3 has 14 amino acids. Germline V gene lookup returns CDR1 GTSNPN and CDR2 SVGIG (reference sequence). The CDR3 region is CAWSVRVMNTEAFF. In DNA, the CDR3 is TGTGCCTGGAGTGTACGAGTGATGAACACTGAAGCTTTCTTT.

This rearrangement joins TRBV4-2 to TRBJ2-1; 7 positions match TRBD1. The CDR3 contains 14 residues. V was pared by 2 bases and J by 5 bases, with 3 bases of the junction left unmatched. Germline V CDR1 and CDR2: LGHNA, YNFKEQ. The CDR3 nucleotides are TGTGCCAGCAGCCAATGGGACAGCAACAATGAGCAGTTCTTC. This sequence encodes CASSQWDSNNEQFF.

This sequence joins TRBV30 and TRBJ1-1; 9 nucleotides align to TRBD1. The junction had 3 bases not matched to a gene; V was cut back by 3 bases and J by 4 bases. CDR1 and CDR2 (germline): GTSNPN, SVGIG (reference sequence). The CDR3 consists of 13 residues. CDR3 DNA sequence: TGTGCCTGGAGAGGGACAGGGACCACTGAAGCTTTCTTT. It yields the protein CAWRGTGTTEAFF. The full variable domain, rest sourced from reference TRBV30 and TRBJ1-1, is SQTIHQWPATLVQPVGSPLSLECTVEGTSNPNLYWYRQAAGRGLQLLFYSVGIGQISSEVPQNLSASRPQDRQFILSSKKLLLSDSGFYLCAWRGTGTTEAFFGQGTRLTVV.